The 28 T cell receptor beta chains reported below all come from one sample, sequenced in a study of blood T cell repertoires in COVID-19. Sequencing used immunoSEQ multiplex PCR; TCRdb keeps in-frame clones, though not all of them. The data show about 220,000 clones, approximately 85% seen once. Sample: peripheral blood. The receptors stem from a woman in her sixties or seventies with COVID-19, enrolled during active disease.

This chain joins TRBV6-2 or TRBV6-3 and TRBJ1-5, with no clear D. Germline V gene lookup returns CDR1 MNHEY and CDR2 SVGEGT. The CDR3 spans 17 residues. Trimming stripped 0 bases from V and 4 bases from J, with 16 bases between. Written as DNA, the CDR3 is TGTGCCAGCAGTTACTCGGAAGGACTCCCCCTAAATCAGCCCCAGCATTTT. Residues: CASSYSEGLPLNQPQHF.

The chain uses TRBV7-2 and TRBJ2-3; TRBD1 matches at 9 bases. The CDR3 sequence is 16 residues long. Germline V CDR1 and CDR2: SGHTA, FQGNSA. The ends lost 1 base at V and 1 base at J; junction bases unmatched: 3. Here the CDR3 DNA reads TGTGCCAGCAGCTTAGTACAGGGGGCCGGCACAGATACGCAGTATTTT. It codes for CASSLVQGAGTDTQYF.

The chain is built from TRBV19 and TRBJ2-7; TRBD1 agrees at 7 bases. With V trimmed by 4 bases and J by 0 bases, 9 bases remained unmatched. The CDR3 spans 16 residues. Per the germline V gene, CDR1 is LNHDA and CDR2 is SQIVND (reference sequence). In nucleotides, the CDR3 is TGTGCCAGTAGTAGCCCGGGACAGCGAAGCTCCTACGAGCAGTACTTC. Its translation: CASSSPGQRSSYEQYF.

This clone appeared once. The chain is built from TRBV6-5 and TRBJ1-5; D gene uncertain. The germline V gene has CDR1 MNHEY and CDR2 SVGAGI. The CDR3 length is 12 residues. V gave up 5 bases and J gave up 3 bases, with 5 bases separating them. CDR3 nucleotides: TGTGCCAGCAGTCCCTCCAATCAGCCCCAGCATTTT. It is translated as CASSPSNQPQHF.

This chain uses TRBV18 with TRBJ2-1, with D possibly being TRBD2 (5 bases). V shed 4 bases and J shed 0 bases, with 13 bases lying between them. Germline values: CDR1 KGHSH, CDR2 LQKENI. This CDR3 region has 16 residues. CDR3 sequence: CASSLPDLSSYNEQFF. CDR3 DNA sequence: TGTGCCAGCTCACTACCGGACTTGAGCTCCTACAATGAGCAGTTCTTC.

The V and J genes are TRBV7-2 and TRBJ1-1; D possibly corresponds to TRBD1 (6 bases). The germline V gene has CDR1 SGHTA and CDR2 FQGNSA. The CDR3 is made up of 13 amino acids. V was trimmed by 3 bases and J by 4 bases, leaving 9 bases between them. CDR3 protein: CASSFTGFTEAFF. The CDR3 DNA reads as TGTGCCAGCAGCTTTACAGGGTTCACTGAAGCTTTCTTT.

CDR3 nucleotides: TGTGCCGCCACCAGGGCCCGGAACACTGAAGCTTTCTTT. This codes for CAATRARNTEAFF. V gene TRBV19 combines with J gene TRBJ1-1; perhaps TRBD1 as D (5 bases). This CDR3 contains 13 residues. V lost 11 bases and J lost 1, with 14 bases in between. Germline values: CDR1 LNHDA, CDR2 SQIVND (reference sequence).

The rearrangement joins TRBV11-3 to TRBJ1-2; the D gene is possibly TRBD1 (5 bases). The germline V gene encodes CDR1 SGHNT and CDR2 YENEEA. This CDR3 contains 16 residues. Between the trimmed V and J ends, which lost 5 bases and 1 base, there was a span of 17 bases. This chain's CDR3 is CASSPVRPDSNYGYTF. In DNA form, the CDR3 reads TGTGCCAGCAGCCCGGTTCGCCCCGACAGTAACTATGGCTACACCTTC.

This chain joins TRBV19 and TRBJ1-1; 10 bases map to TRBD1. This CDR3 has 14 amino acids. Germline loops: CDR1 LNHDA, CDR2 SQIVND (reference sequence). The V gene end was trimmed by 8 bases and the J gene end by 1 base; junction bases not matched to a gene: 4. The CDR3 loop is CASHRDRGNTEAFF. DNA of the CDR3: TGTGCCAGTCATCGGGACAGGGGGAACACTGAAGCTTTCTTT.

V gene TRBV6-5 combines with J gene TRBJ1-1; unclear D gene. Trimming removed 6 bases at V and 5 bases at J, with 10 bases between. Germline assignment: CDR1 MNHEY and CDR2 SVGAGI. The CDR3 is 12 residues long. CDR3 nucleotide sequence: TGTGCCAGCAGGGCCGGGGAGACTGAAGCTTTCTTT. Translating it yields CASRAGETEAFF.

The V call is TRBV7-2, the J call TRBJ2-7; D perhaps matches TRBD1 (7 bases). Trimming stripped 3 bases from V and 0 bases from J, with 12 bases between. This CDR3 has 15 residues. Germline V gene sequence: CDR1 SGHTA, CDR2 FQGNSA. CDR3 residues: CASSFAGQPSYEQYF. The CDR3 DNA reads as TGTGCCAGCAGCTTTGCGGGACAGCCCTCCTACGAGCAGTACTTC.

The chain uses TRBV10-2 and TRBJ2-7, with 11 bases that match TRBD2. V was clipped by 5 bases and J by 3 bases; unmatched bases: 3. The CDR3 is 14 amino acids. The germline V gene encodes CDR1 WSHSY and CDR2 SAAADI. This CDR3 reads CASSLAGGNYEQYF. In DNA, the CDR3 is TGCGCCAGCAGTCTAGCGGGGGGAAACTACGAGCAGTACTTC.

The V gene is TRBV18, the J gene TRBJ2-3; the match to TRBD1 covers 9 bases. Germline V gives CDR1 KGHSH, CDR2 LQKENI. There are 17 residues in the CDR3. V lost 0 bases, J lost 8 bases, and 12 bases stayed unmatched. The CDR3 region is CASSPPGTGLLRTTQYF. The CDR3 DNA is TGTGCCAGCTCACCACCCGGGACAGGGTTGTTACGGACTACGCAGTATTTT.

Details on this clone: The same CDR3 is also encoded by other DNA sequences in this sample. This sequence joins TRBV10-3 and TRBJ2-1; possible D gene TRBD1, 5 bases. Per the germline V gene, CDR1 is ENHRY and CDR2 is SYGVKD. The ends were cut back, 3 bases at V and 1 base at J, with 7 bases in the middle. The CDR3 has 14 residues. The CDR3 loop is CAISEDRSYNEQFF. CDR3 DNA: TGTGCCATCAGTGAAGACAGATCCTACAATGAGCAGTTCTTC.

The rearrangement joins TRBV5-1 to TRBJ2-1; 7 nucleotides agree with TRBD2. The CDR3 has 16 amino acids. V shed 1 base and J 10 bases; nucleotides not matched to a gene: 14. From germline, CDR1 is SGHRS and CDR2 YFSETQ. CDR3 nucleotides: TGCGCCAGCAGCTTGTATCCGGGGGGAGTTGAATGGGAGCAGTTCTTC. This sequence encodes CASSLYPGGVEWEQFF.

This clone was seen repeatedly, ten times or more. The rearrangement links TRBV12-3 or TRBV12-4 to TRBJ1-4; D possibly corresponds to TRBD1 (5 bases). V shed 7 bases and J shed 1 base, with 7 bases lying between them. This CDR3 comprises 13 residues. The CDR3 loop is CASTGETNEKLFF. The CDR3 DNA reads as TGTGCCAGCACGGGGGAAACTAATGAAAAACTGTTTTTT.

The DNA of the CDR3 is TGTGCCAGCAGCCAGTCCCGGGCTCGGGGCGAGCAGTACTTC. It yields the protein CASSQSRARGEQYF. This chain links TRBV7-9 with TRBJ2-7; maybe TRBD2 (5 bases). The CDR3 extends over 14 amino acids. CDR1 SEHNR and CDR2 FQNEAQ come from the germline V gene (reference sequence). Trimming pared 5 bases from V and 6 bases from J, leaving 17 bases between.

The chain couples TRBV2 to TRBJ2-6; maybe TRBD1 (6 bases). Per the germline V gene, CDR1 is SNHLY and CDR2 is FYNNEI. This CDR3 is 16 amino acids long. V dropped 3 bases and J dropped 3 bases, with 12 bases sitting between them. The CDR3 protein is CASSDQGRFGANVLTF. The CDR3 nucleotides read TGTGCCAGCAGTGACCAGGGGCGGTTTGGGGCCAACGTCCTGACTTTC. Full variable domain (remainder filled in from reference TRBV2 and TRBJ2-6): EPEVTQTPSHQVTQMGQEVILRCVPISNHLYFYWYRQILGQKVEFLVSFYNNEISEKSEIFDDQFSVERPDGSNFTLKIRSTKLEDSAMYFCASSDQGRFGANVLTFGAGSRLTVL.

This clone was picked up a small number of times. The CDR3 loop reads CASSSMGTGQALPLHF. In nucleotides, the CDR3 is TGTGCCAGCAGCTCTATGGGGACAGGACAGGCGCTACCCCTCCACTTT. The chain has TRBV11-3 and TRBJ1-6, with 8 bases fitting TRBD1. V was pared by 4 bases and J by 12 bases, with 14 bases of the junction left unmatched. The length of the CDR3 is 16 residues. Germline V gives CDR1 SGHNT, CDR2 YENEEA.

V is TRBV5-1 and J is TRBJ1-2; TRBD1 agrees at 7 bases. The CDR3 runs to 15 residues. V was clipped by 4 bases and J by 3 bases; unmatched bases: 9. CDR1 SGHRS and CDR2 YFSETQ come from the germline V gene. In nucleotides, the CDR3 is TGCGCCAGCAGCACCGGGACAGCTAAGGACTATGGCTACACCTTC. Amino acid sequence: CASSTGTAKDYGYTF.

The CDR3 loop reads CASSLSAGINSPLHF. For the CDR3, the DNA is TGTGCCAGCAGCTTGTCCGCAGGCATTAATTCACCCCTCCACTTT. The chain joins TRBV5-5 to TRBJ1-6, with D uncertain. This CDR3 region has 15 residues. V lost 1 base and J lost 6, with 11 bases in between. CDR1 SGHKS and CDR2 YYEKEE come from the germline V gene (reference sequence).

V usage is TRBV7-2 and J usage is TRBJ1-1; 9 nucleotides agree with TRBD1. CDR3 length equals 15 residues. With 9 bases clipped from V and 3 bases from J, the junction kept 11 bases outside the gene matches. Germline V gene lookup returns CDR1 SGHTA and CDR2 FQGNSA. In DNA, the CDR3 is TGTGCCAGTCAGACAGGGGGAATGAAGGACACTGAAGCTTTCTTT. Its protein is CASQTGGMKDTEAFF.

J is TRBJ1-1 and V is TRBV12-3 or TRBV12-4, with D perhaps matching TRBD1 (5 bases). V lost 6 bases, J lost 5 bases, and 10 bases lay in between. This CDR3 is built from 12 residues. CDR3 sequence: CASRRQSTEAFF. Here the CDR3 DNA reads TGTGCCAGCAGACGACAGTCGACTGAAGCTTTCTTT.

The chain links TRBV6-5 to TRBJ2-1, with D perhaps TRBD1 (5 bases). Trimming pared 6 bases from V and 0 bases from J, leaving 12 bases between. Germline V gene data show CDR1 as MNHEY and CDR2 as SVGAGI. The CDR3 is 15 residues long. The chain's CDR3 is CASRTDRSSYNEQFF. CDR3 DNA sequence: TGTGCCAGCAGAACAGACAGAAGCTCCTACAATGAGCAGTTCTTC.

The V call is TRBV7-2, the J call TRBJ1-6; D ambiguous. The germline V and J ends were trimmed by 1 base and 8 bases, with 12 bases remaining between them. CDR3 length: 15 residues. The germline V gene has CDR1 SGHTA and CDR2 FQGNSA. Written as DNA, the CDR3 is TGTGCCAGCAGCTTAGGTCCGGGAGAGGATTCACCCCTCCACTTT. Its protein product is CASSLGPGEDSPLHF. The full variable domain, its missing parts supplied by reference TRBV7-2 and TRBJ1-6, is GAGVSQSPSNKVTEKGKDVELRCDPISGHTALYWYRQSLGQGLEFLIYFQGNSAPDKSGLPSDRFSAERTGGSVSTLTIQRTQQEDSAVYLCASSLGPGEDSPLHFGNGTRLTVT.

V is TRBV7-3 and J is TRBJ2-1; TRBD2 matches at 7 bases. Germline values: CDR1 SGHTA, CDR2 FQGTGA. CDR3 length: 16 amino acids. Losses at the gene ends were 6 bases for V and 0 bases for J; bases not matched to a gene: 8. The CDR3 region is CASSRSGVSSYNEQFF. The CDR3 nucleotides are TGTGCCAGCAGTCGGAGCGGGGTTAGCTCCTACAATGAGCAGTTCTTC.

The chain is built from TRBV5-1 and TRBJ1-5; D possibly corresponds to TRBD1 (5 bases). The V gene's germline CDR1 is SGHRS and CDR2 YFSETQ. The V and J ends lost 7 bases and 3 bases respectively, with 14 bases between them. The CDR3 spans 14 residues. The DNA of the CDR3 is TGCGCCAGCTTCCTGGTGGGGCTCAATCAGCCCCAGCATTTT. This translates into CASFLVGLNQPQHF.

V usage is TRBV11-2 and J usage is TRBJ2-3; 9 nucleotides agree with TRBD1. Germline loops: CDR1 SGHAT, CDR2 FQNNGV. CDR3 length: 15 residues. J was trimmed by 4 bases and V by 5 bases; bases with no gene match: 7. Written as DNA, the CDR3 is TGTGCCAGCAGCCCATGGACAGGGGCGCCAGATACGCAGTATTTT. Its protein product is CASSPWTGAPDTQYF. The full variable domain, its missing parts supplied by reference TRBV11-2 and TRBJ2-3, is EAGVAQSPRYKIIEKRQSVAFWCNPISGHATLYWYQQILGQGPKLLIQFQNNGVVDDSQLPKDRFSAERLKGVDSTLKIQPAKLEDSAVYLCASSPWTGAPDTQYFGPGTRLTVL.